These 26 T cell receptor beta chains originate from one sample sequenced in a study of cytomegalovirus exposure and HLA in healthy donors. Both 60 Vbeta primers and 13 Jbeta primers went into the PCR. Assay: immunoSEQ multiplex PCR; the TCRdb copy retains only in-frame clones and omits some. In the table there are over 75,000 clones, about two thirds of which are singletons. Sequenced sample: PBMCs. All receptors come from a human donor in good health.

The rearrangement uses TRBV4-3 and TRBJ2-1, with TRBD2 identical over 15 bases. The CDR3 totals 16 residues. CDR1 is LGHNA, CDR2 YSLEER, per germline. The junction had 10 bases not matched to a gene; V was cut back by 4 bases and J by 12 bases. CDR3 sequence (DNA): TGCGCCAGCAGCCCGTTTGTGGGACTAGCGGGGGGTGCGCAGTTCTTC. Encoded protein: CASSPFVGLAGGAQFF.

The chain couples TRBV5-6 to TRBJ2-3; 13 nucleotides align to TRBD2. Germline CDR1 and CDR2: SGHDT and YYEEEE. This CDR3 contains 16 residues. After removal of 4 bases from V and 2 bases from J, the junction contained 4 bases not matched to a gene. CDR3 residues: CASSPGLAGATDTQYF. The CDR3, as DNA: TGTGCCAGCAGCCCAGGACTAGCGGGGGCCACAGATACGCAGTATTTT.

The CDR3 loop is CASSQDSTSRGTTNEKLFF. The DNA for the CDR3 is TGTGCCAGCAGCCAAGATTCGACGTCCAGGGGCACAACTAATGAAAAACTGTTTTTT. The chain combines TRBV4-2 with TRBJ1-4; TRBD1 is a possible D gene (6 bases). V was pared by 0 bases and J by 0 bases, with 17 bases between. Germline values: CDR1 LGHNA, CDR2 YNFKEQ. This CDR3 is built from 19 residues.

This chain links TRBV5-6 with TRBJ2-7, with 7 bases fitting TRBD1. The CDR3 extends over 12 amino acids. Germline CDR1 and CDR2: SGHDT and YYEEEE. V shed 7 bases and J 3 bases; nucleotides not matched to a gene: 4. CDR3 DNA: TGTGCCAGCGCCACAGGGGACTACGAGCAGTACTTC. This sequence encodes CASATGDYEQYF.

The chain has TRBV5-6 and TRBJ2-2; a possible D gene is TRBD2 (6 bases). Trimming stripped 3 bases from V and 5 bases from J, with 8 bases between. The CDR3 totals 13 residues. Germline V gene lookup returns CDR1 SGHDT and CDR2 YYEEEE. This CDR3 reads CASSWGTTGELFF. The CDR3 DNA reads as TGTGCCAGCAGCTGGGGGACTACCGGGGAGCTGTTTTTT.

The rearrangement joins TRBV5-5 to TRBJ1-6; perhaps TRBD1 as D (5 bases). The germline V and J ends were trimmed by 5 bases and 8 bases, with 14 bases remaining between them. This CDR3 contains 14 residues. Germline V gene sequence: CDR1 SGHKS, CDR2 YYEKEE (reference sequence). The CDR3 DNA reads as TGTGCCAGCAGATCTACAGGAGACTATTCACCCCTCCACTTT. It codes for CASRSTGDYSPLHF.

This clone has a handful of counts. The chain carries TRBV7-9 and TRBJ2-5, with 8 bases matching TRBD2. The J segment lost 3 bases and the V segment lost 5 bases, leaving 11 bases of the junction unmatched. Germline loops: CDR1 SEHNR, CDR2 FQNEAQ (reference sequence). CDR3 length: 16 residues. CDR3 sequence (DNA): TGTGCCAGCAGCCCGCGTCGGGGGGGCCTTGAAGAGACCCAGTACTTC. Amino acid sequence: CASSPRRGGLEETQYF.

The table lists this clone with a few counts. The chain recombines TRBV6-5 with TRBJ1-2, with D unclear. Germline-derived CDR1 and CDR2 are MNHEY and SVGAGI. V lost 7 bases and J lost 2, with 14 bases in between. The CDR3 has 14 residues. CDR3 sequence (DNA): TGTGCCAGCACCGTCGACTCTTGGAACTATGGCTACACCTTC. Protein sequence: CASTVDSWNYGYTF.

The rearrangement joins TRBV6-1 to TRBJ1-2, with D unresolved. The V gene lost 3 bases and the J gene lost 9 bases, with 14 bases spanning the gap. The germline V gene encodes CDR1 MNHNS and CDR2 SASEGT. The CDR3 has 13 residues. The CDR3, as DNA: TGTGCCAGCAGTGACATAAGGGAGTTCAGCTACACCTTC. Its protein product is CASSDIREFSYTF.

The CDR3 nucleotides are TGTGCCAGCAGCTTAGGGGCCTTTAATTCACCCCTCCACTTT. Translating gives CASSLGAFNSPLHF. The chain employs TRBV7-2 and TRBJ1-6; D remains ambiguous. V gave up 1 base and J gave up 6 bases, with 7 bases separating them. This CDR3 has 14 residues. Germline lookup yields CDR1 SGHTA and CDR2 FQGNSA.

The chain is built from TRBV19 and TRBJ2-7; possible D gene TRBD1, 6 bases. Per germline, CDR1 LNHDA and CDR2 SQIVND (reference sequence). Trimming left V 5 bases short and J 1 base short, with 15 bases between. The CDR3 has 15 residues. CDR3 region: CASSVQGGSSYEQYF. CDR3 coding DNA: TGTGCCAGTAGTGTACAGGGTGGGTCGTCCTACGAGCAGTACTTC.

The genes are TRBV29-1 and TRBJ2-1; 14 bases align to TRBD2. V trimming: 2 bases; J trimming: 7 bases; junction bases outside the gene matches: 10. Germline V gene sequence: CDR1 SQVTM, CDR2 ANQGSEA. The CDR3 loop spans 17 amino acids. CDR3 protein: CSVESRLGLAGVNEQFF. The CDR3 region has the DNA TGCAGCGTTGAAAGTCGTTTGGGACTAGCGGGGGTTAATGAGCAGTTCTTC.

V and J are TRBV27 and TRBJ1-5; TRBD1 matches at 10 bases. Germline-derived CDR1 and CDR2 are MNHEY and SMNVEV (reference sequence). The CDR3 loop spans 15 amino acids. The trim removed 0 bases at V and 4 bases at J, leaving 0 bases unmatched. The CDR3 DNA follows: TGTGCCAGCAGTTTATCGGGACAGGGGAATCAGCCCCAGCATTTT. This sequence encodes CASSLSGQGNQPQHF.

The V gene is TRBV30, the J gene TRBJ2-5; possible D gene TRBD1, 5 bases. Germline assignment: CDR1 GTSNPN and CDR2 SVGIG (reference sequence). Deletions cut 2 bases from V and 0 bases from J, with 7 bases between. CDR3 size: 13 residues. DNA for the CDR3: TGTGCCTGGAGTTCAGGGTACCAAGAGACCCAGTACTTC. It specifies CAWSSGYQETQYF.

The chain has TRBV7-2 and TRBJ1-3; D is possibly TRBD1 (6 bases). This CDR3 comprises 16 residues. CDR1 and CDR2 (germline): SGHTA, FQGNSA. Trimming cost V 8 bases and J 2 bases, with 19 bases left between them. CDR3 DNA: TGTGCCAGCCGCGGGGCCGGGGGGGGGCCTGGAAACACCATATATTTT. Its translation: CASRGAGGGPGNTIYF.

CDR3 in DNA: TGCGCCAGCAGCCAAAGTGCGAGGACAGCTCAAGAGACCCAGTACTTC. This gives the protein CASSQSARTAQETQYF. The chain carries TRBV4-3 and TRBJ2-5; D might be TRBD1 (6 bases). CDR3 length: 16 residues. Trimming left V 2 bases short and J 2 bases short, with 15 bases between. Germline V gene lookup returns CDR1 LGHNA and CDR2 YSLEER.

In its sample, this clone was seen a few times. The chain has TRBV5-1 and TRBJ1-3, with 11 bases lining up with TRBD1. This CDR3 spans 16 amino acids. CDR1 SGHRS and CDR2 YFSETQ come from the germline V gene. The ends lost 0 bases at V and 4 bases at J; junction bases unmatched: 3. The CDR3 reads CASSLDGTGGGNTIYF. The CDR3 bases are TGCGCCAGCAGCTTGGACGGGACAGGGGGAGGAAACACCATATATTTT.

The chain carries TRBV2 and TRBJ2-7, with D unclear. This CDR3 is 13 amino acids long. With 3 bases removed from V and 5 bases from J, the gap between germline ends came to 11 bases. Germline values: CDR1 SNHLY, CDR2 FYNNEI. The CDR3 sequence is CASSDIIRDEQYF. The CDR3 region has the DNA TGTGCCAGCAGTGATATCATCCGCGACGAGCAGTACTTC.

The chain recombines TRBV11-2 with TRBJ1-3; D unresolved. CDR3 length equals 13 residues. Trimming cost V 7 bases and J 3 bases, with 10 bases left between them. Germline V CDR1 and CDR2: SGHAT, FQNNGV. The CDR3 loop reads CASTRASGNTIYF. Here the CDR3 DNA reads TGTGCCAGCACCCGAGCGAGTGGAAACACCATATATTTT.

This clone has only one observation. J is TRBJ2-1 and V is TRBV18, with D possibly TRBD2 on 5 matching bases. Trimming pared 3 bases from V and 8 bases from J, leaving 20 bases between. CDR1 KGHSH and CDR2 LQKENI come from the germline V gene. The CDR3 totals 16 residues. This CDR3 reads CASSPLSGLGSDEQFF. CDR3 nucleotides: TGTGCCAGCTCACCGCTTTCGGGTCTGGGGAGCGATGAGCAGTTCTTC.

The table lists this clone with a few counts. The chain joins TRBV5-3 to TRBJ1-1; no reliable D call. TRBV5-3 is known as an ORF, though its function is uncertain. The length of the CDR3 is 13 residues. V was shortened by 0 bases and J by 1 base, with 4 bases between the two germline ends. CDR3 protein: CARSLARNTEAFF. CDR3 coding DNA: TGTGCCAGAAGCTTGGCCAGGAACACTGAAGCTTTCTTT.

The chain links TRBV7-9 to TRBJ1-5, with D unresolved. Germline V gene lookup returns CDR1 SEHNR and CDR2 FQNEAQ (reference sequence). This CDR3 is 14 amino acids long. The ends were cut back, 4 bases at V and 1 base at J, with 8 bases in the middle. The CDR3 DNA reads as TGTGCCAGCAGCTCGAGGTTGAGCAATCAGCCCCAGCATTTT. Amino acids: CASSSRLSNQPQHF.

As to this clone: One junction end does not reproduce the germline sequence, and a read error may be involved. The CDR3 DNA is TGTGCCAGCAGCTTAGATGGGCAGAAAAACACTGAAGCTTCCTTT. Protein sequence: CASSLDGQKNTEASF. The chain uses TRBV11-3 and TRBJ1-1, with unresolved D. Germline CDR1 SGHNT, CDR2 YENEEA. The CDR3 covers 15 residues.

In its sample, this clone was seen once. The genes are TRBV19 and TRBJ2-2, with no clear D. Germline values: CDR1 LNHDA, CDR2 SQIVND (reference sequence). V was shortened by 3 bases and J by 8 bases, with 7 bases between the two germline ends. The CDR3 contains 12 residues. CDR3 sequence: CASSIVGGELFF. The CDR3 coding sequence is TGTGCCAGTAGTATTGTCGGGGGGGAGCTGTTTTTT. Combining the CDR3 with reference TRBV19 and TRBJ2-2 gives the whole variable domain DGGITQSPKYLFRKEGQNVTLSCEQNLNHDAMYWYRQDPGQGLRLIYYSQIVNDFQKGDIAEGYSVSREKKESFPLTVTSAQKNPTAFYLCASSIVGGELFFGEGSRLTVL.

CDR3 DNA: TGTGCCAGCAGCTTTAAGCTGGACACTGAAGCTTTCTTT. Translating it yields CASSFKLDTEAFF. The chain combines TRBV5-4 with TRBJ1-1; D unclear. Germline CDR1 and CDR2: SGHNT and YYREEE (reference sequence). The CDR3 is 13 residues long. V was cut by 2 bases and J by 3 bases, with 8 bases left in between.

The chain links TRBV9 to TRBJ2-2; D is possibly TRBD1 (5 bases). Deletions cut 1 base from V and 4 bases from J, with 14 bases between. Germline-derived CDR1 and CDR2 are SGDLS and YYNGEE. This CDR3 spans 16 amino acids. The CDR3 sequence: CASSVNKDKPTGELFF. CDR3 sequence (DNA): TGTGCCAGCAGCGTAAATAAGGACAAGCCCACCGGGGAGCTGTTTTTT.